A single sample is the source of the 22 T cell receptor beta chains below, sequenced in a study of cytomegalovirus exposure and HLA in healthy donors. PCR involved 60 Vbeta and 13 Jbeta primers. The protocol was immunoSEQ multiplex PCR, while the TCRdb copy is restricted to in-frame clones and leaves out a portion. The table records about 100,000 clones, roughly four fifths of them present only once. The specimen was PBMCs. These TCRs come from a woman in her fifties or sixties in good health and CMV-seropositive.

This clone was found a few times. This rearrangement joins TRBV6-5 to TRBJ1-1; D is unresolved. Trimming removed 2 bases from V and 3 bases from J, with 13 bases in between. The CDR3 runs to 15 residues. Germline V gene data show CDR1 as MNHEY and CDR2 as SVGAGI. CDR3: CASSYRIPRDTEAFF. The CDR3 nucleotides are TGTGCCAGCAGTTACAGGATTCCTCGGGACACTGAAGCTTTCTTT.

This clone has just a few counts. This chain links TRBV4-2 with TRBJ1-1; D not certain. The CDR3 sequence is 14 residues long. Trimming pared 1 base from V and 1 base from J, leaving 7 bases between. Germline-derived CDR1 and CDR2 are LGHNA and YNFKEQ. CDR3 sequence reads: CASSQAKANTEAFF. DNA of the CDR3: TGTGCCAGCAGCCAAGCGAAAGCGAACACTGAAGCTTTCTTT.

V and J are TRBV13 and TRBJ1-1; 7 positions match TRBD1. Germline V gene data show CDR1 as PRHDT and CDR2 as FYEKMQ (reference sequence). The CDR3 is 15 amino acids. The J segment lost 4 bases and the V segment lost 5 bases, leaving 10 bases of the junction unmatched. The DNA of the CDR3 is TGTGCCAGCAGCCACCGACAGGGCCGAAGCACTGAAGCTTTCTTT. It encodes CASSHRQGRSTEAFF.

The V gene is TRBV27, the J gene TRBJ2-1, with TRBD2 matching 8 bases. V dropped 8 bases and J dropped 4; count of bases not matched to a gene: 4. The CDR3 extends over 13 amino acids. Looked up from germline, CDR1 is MNHEY and CDR2 is SMNVEV (reference sequence). DNA for the CDR3: TGTGCCAGCGCGACTAGCGCTTACAATGAGCAGTTCTTC. Translation: CASATSAYNEQFF.

V gene TRBV21-1 combines with J gene TRBJ2-7; the DNA was not used to check the table's D call, TRBD2. TRBV21-1 is an annotated pseudogene. The CDR3 sequence is 13 residues long. CDR3 in amino acids: CASSKRTTYEQYF. The CDR3 DNA sequence: TGTGCCAGCAGCAAGAGGACTACCTACGAGCAGTACTTC.

This chain joins TRBV6-1 and TRBJ2-5, with 9 bases that match TRBD1. The CDR3 extends over 14 amino acids. Trimming removed 6 bases from V and 1 base from J; junction bases left unmatched: 3. Germline lookup yields CDR1 MNHNS and CDR2 SASEGT. The CDR3 spells CASRDRGVQETQYF. The CDR3 nucleotides read TGTGCCAGCAGGGACAGGGGAGTCCAAGAGACCCAGTACTTC.

The chain carries TRBV10-2 and TRBJ2-1; 8 nucleotides align to TRBD2. Per the germline V gene, CDR1 is WSHSY and CDR2 is SAAADI. The V and J ends lost 4 bases and 1 base, in that order; junction bases with no gene match: 6. This CDR3 is 16 amino acids long. The CDR3 DNA is TGCGCCAGCAGTGGGGTCCGGGAGGGGTCCTACAATGAGCAGTTCTTC. This sequence encodes CASSGVREGSYNEQFF.

The chain uses TRBV11-3 and TRBJ2-2, with D tentatively TRBD1 (6 bases). The CDR3 runs 14 residues. The germline V and J ends were trimmed by 3 bases and 4 bases, with 9 bases remaining between them. Germline assignment: CDR1 SGHNT and CDR2 YENEEA. The CDR3 is CASSLEQGTGELFF. In nucleotides, the CDR3 is TGTGCCAGCAGCTTGGAACAGGGCACCGGGGAGCTGTTTTTT.

This clone was counted between two and nine times. This rearrangement joins TRBV7-2 to TRBJ2-1; 7 positions agree with TRBD2. The CDR3 is 15 amino acids. Looked up from germline, CDR1 is SGHTA and CDR2 is FQGNSA. V was pared by 6 bases and J by 3 bases, with 8 bases of the junction left unmatched. CDR3 DNA sequence: TGTGCCAGCAGACCACCCGGACTAGTCTACAATGAGCAGTTCTTC. This encodes CASRPPGLVYNEQFF. Full variable domain (rest looked up from reference TRBV7-2 and TRBJ2-1): GAGVSQSPSNKVTEKGKDVELRCDPISGHTALYWYRQSLGQGLEFLIYFQGNSAPDKSGLPSDRFSAERTGGSVSTLTIQRTQQEDSAVYLCASRPPGLVYNEQFFGPGTRLTVL.

V is TRBV5-4 and J is TRBJ1-1; D is possibly TRBD1 (6 bases). Germline CDR1 is SGHNT and CDR2 is YYREEE (reference sequence). This CDR3 has 14 amino acids. Trimming cost V 2 bases and J 2 bases, with 10 bases left between them. DNA of the CDR3: TGTGCCAGCAGCTTAGGACAGATAAACACTGAAGCTTTCTTT. Protein: CASSLGQINTEAFF.

This clone was seen a handful of times. The V and J genes are TRBV5-6 and TRBJ1-1; TRBD1 agrees at 8 bases. J gave up 8 bases and V 4 bases, and 4 bases lay outside the gene matches. The CDR3 is 12 amino acids. The germline V gene has CDR1 SGHDT and CDR2 YYEEEE. DNA for the CDR3: TGTGCCAGCAGCCGGACAGGGATGGAAGCTTTCTTT. This translates into CASSRTGMEAFF.

In regard to this clone: One junction end does not reproduce the germline sequence, and a read error may be involved. The chain employs TRBV7-9 and TRBJ2-2; D unresolved. Germline CDR1 is SEHNR and CDR2 is FQNEAQ (reference sequence). CDR3 length equals 13 residues. CDR3 region: CSSNPSLGGELFF. As DNA, the CDR3 is TGTTCCAGCAACCCTAGTCTCGGGGGGGAGCTGTTTTTT.

This chain uses TRBV7-9 with TRBJ1-5, with D possibly being TRBD1 (5 bases). The germline CDR1 and CDR2 sequences are SEHNR and FQNEAQ (reference sequence). CDR3 length equals 13 residues. V shed 3 bases and J shed 9 bases, with 12 bases lying between them. The CDR3 reads CASSFGRDPPQHF. Written as DNA, the CDR3 is TGTGCCAGCAGCTTTGGCAGGGATCCGCCCCAGCATTTT.

The chain uses TRBV11-1 and TRBJ2-7; 9 bases fit TRBD2. J lost 1 base, V lost 5 bases, and 6 bases had no gene match. Germline CDR1 SGHAT, CDR2 FQDESV (reference sequence). The CDR3 totals 15 residues. The CDR3 bases are TGTGCCAGCAGCATCTCTAGCGGGGTTTCCTACGAGCAGTACTTC. It encodes CASSISSGVSYEQYF.

The V call is TRBV7-6, the J call TRBJ2-1; D unresolved. This CDR3 comprises 13 residues. The germline V gene encodes CDR1 SGHVS and CDR2 FNYEAQ. V shed 1 base and J shed 12 bases, with 13 bases lying between them. The CDR3 is CASSLVGDGRQFF. CDR3 coding DNA: TGTGCCAGCAGCTTAGTGGGCGACGGAAGGCAGTTCTTC.

The chain couples TRBV4-1 to TRBJ1-1; perhaps TRBD1 as D (6 bases). The CDR3 is made up of 16 amino acids. The V and J ends lost 1 base and 3 bases respectively, with 15 bases between them. From germline, CDR1 is MGHRA and CDR2 YSYEKL. The CDR3 loop is CASSQGDIRGDTEAFF. In nucleotides, the CDR3 is TGCGCCAGCAGCCAAGGGGACATCCGAGGGGACACTGAAGCTTTCTTT.

V gene TRBV27 combines with J gene TRBJ2-7; 9 bases are shared with TRBD2. The germline CDR1 and CDR2 sequences are MNHEY and SMNVEV (reference sequence). The V gene end was trimmed by 7 bases and the J gene end by 5 bases; junction bases not matched to a gene: 6. This CDR3 contains 13 residues. The CDR3 region has the DNA TGTGCCAGCAACCCGGGACTAGCCCACGAGCAGTACTTC. It codes for CASNPGLAHEQYF.

The V gene is TRBV27, the J gene TRBJ1-2; 9 bases agree with TRBD1. Losses at the gene ends were 4 bases for V and 5 bases for J; bases not matched to a gene: 5. Germline V lookup: CDR1 MNHEY, CDR2 SMNVEV (reference sequence). CDR3 size: 14 residues. CDR3 sequence reads: CASSSGQGRYGYTF. The CDR3 nucleotides read TGTGCCAGCAGTTCCGGACAGGGGAGGTATGGCTACACCTTC.

This clone was seen a single time. This rearrangement joins TRBV5-1 to TRBJ2-5, with 7 bases aligning to TRBD2. V shed 4 bases, J shed 9 bases, and the junction held 6 bases outside the gene matches. The CDR3 runs 12 residues. The germline V gene encodes CDR1 SGHRS and CDR2 YFSETQ. In DNA, the CDR3 is TGCGCCAGCAGCCGGGACTACGAGTCCCAGTACTTC. Protein sequence: CASSRDYESQYF.

This chain joins TRBV19 and TRBJ2-3; 7 nucleotides align to TRBD2. The CDR3 has 15 amino acids. Germline CDR1 reads LNHDA; CDR2 reads SQIVND (reference sequence). V lost 3 bases and J lost 4; bases outside the gene matches: 7. CDR3 loop: CASSIMGRGPDTQYF. Here the CDR3 DNA reads TGTGCCAGTAGTATCATGGGGAGGGGCCCAGATACGCAGTATTTT.

This clone was seen only a few times. The V and J genes are TRBV6-6 and TRBJ1-5, with a possible D match to TRBD1 (6 bases). In germline, CDR1 is MNHNY, CDR2 SVGAGI (reference sequence). The CDR3 sequence is 14 residues long. V gave up 3 bases and J gave up 4 bases, with 10 bases separating them. CDR3 DNA: TGTGCCAGCAGTTATAACAGGGAAAATCAGCCCCAGCATTTT. It codes for CASSYNRENQPQHF.

This clone was detected only once. The chain carries TRBV29-1 and TRBJ2-7; TRBD1 is a possible D gene (5 bases). V lost 3 bases and J 0 bases, leaving 15 bases between the germline ends. Germline-derived CDR1 and CDR2 are SQVTM and ANQGSEA. The CDR3 spans 15 residues. CDR3 sequence (DNA): TGCAGCGTTGAGGAAGGGGTGGCCAGCTCCTACGAGCAGTACTTC. Translating it yields CSVEEGVASSYEQYF.